Listed below are T cell receptor beta chains from one sample, sequenced in a study of T-cell memory formation after mild COVID-19. TCRdb called the 5' RACE reads again in MiXCR, with one record for every CDR3 protein. The sample includes a few hundred thousand distinct CDR3 sequences, 27% of them seen just once. The sequenced material came from PBMCs or a T cell subset sorted from them (not recorded which). The receptors were gathered from an adult woman who had mild COVID-19 (a few samples of this study predate the infection). Cell type and time point are not known. Both conserved end residues are part of each CDR3. The D gene is left open where the match is weak. A row's size may be missing; if present it is once, few, many or a size class.

>-|TRBV5-1|-|TRBJ2-5
TGCGCCAGCAGCTCGAGGACGGACAGCCAAGAGACCCAGTACTTC
CASSSRTDSQETQYF
>-|TRBV5-1|TRBD2|TRBJ2-5
TGCGCCAGCAGCTTGATCCCTGATAGCGGGAGCCAGCTAGAGACCCAGTACTTC
CASSLIPDSGSQLETQYF
>-|TRBV27|TRBD2|TRBJ2-3
TGTGCCAGCAGTTTCCGGACTAGCGGGAGTATCCATACGCAGTATTTT
CASSFRTSGSIHTQYF
>-|TRBV7-2|TRBD2|TRBJ2-3
TGTGCCAGCAGTAGGGAGGGAACAGATACGCAGTATTTT
CASSREGTDTQYF
>-|TRBV9|TRBD1|TRBJ2-2
TGTGCCAGCAGCGTAGATTGGACAGGGAACACCGGGGAGCTGTTTTTT
CASSVDWTGNTGELFF
>-|TRBV5-1|TRBD2|TRBJ2-3
TGCGCCAGCCGAATAGGTCCTAGCGGGAGCACAGATACGCAGTATTTT
CASRIGPSGSTDTQYF
>few|TRBV5-1|-|TRBJ1-6
TGCGCCAGCAGCGAGGGTAATTCACCCCTCCACTTT
CASSEGNSPLHF
>-|TRBV7-2|-|TRBJ2-3
TGTGCCAGCAGCGCCTCCCGACTAGAAGATACGCAGTATTTT
CASSASRLEDTQYF
>-|TRBV9|-|TRBJ2-1
TGTGCCAGCAGCGTAGTATCAGGGTCGGGGCAGTTCTTC
CASSVVSGSGQFF
>-|TRBV24-1|TRBD1|TRBJ2-2
TGTGCCACCAGTCCGACAGGGGGTGGTACCGGGGAGCTGTTTTTT
CATSPTGGGTGELFF
>-|TRBV10-3|-|TRBJ2-3
TGTGCCATCAGTGAGCCGGGGGGCCCAGATACGCAGTATTTT
CAISEPGGPDTQYF
>-|TRBV4-2|-|TRBJ1-2
TGTGCCAGCAGCCAACCCGAGGGCTATGGCTACACCTTC
CASSQPEGYGYTF
>-|TRBV15|-|TRBJ2-3
TGTGCCACCAGCCAAGGGGGGCCAGATACGCAGTATTTT
CATSQGGPDTQYF
>-|TRBV20-1|-|TRBJ2-5
TGCAGTGCCCCCCAAGGGTGGCAAGAGACCCAGTACTTC
CSAPQGWQETQYF
>-|TRBV20-1|TRBD2|TRBJ2-7
TGCAGTGCTAGAGATAGCGGGGGGCTCTACGAGCAGTACTTC
CSARDSGGLYEQYF
>few|TRBV9|-|TRBJ2-1
TGTGCCAGCAGCGTAGCTTATGAGACAGGACGCAATGAGCAGTTCTTC
CASSVAYETGRNEQFF
>-|TRBV3-1|-|TRBJ2-5
TGTGCCAGCAGCCAAAGGGGGGAAGAGACCCAGTACTTC
CASSQRGEETQYF
>-|TRBV20-1|TRBD1|TRBJ2-3
TGCAGTGCTAGGGCCCGCCAGGCAGGGGGCCCAGGTGGCACAGATACGCAGTATTTT
CSARARQAGGPGGTDTQYF
>-|TRBV29-1|TRBD1|TRBJ1-2
TGCAGCGCCGAGGACAGGGATCTCAACTATGGCTACACCTTC
CSAEDRDLNYGYTF
>-|TRBV6-2/TRBV6-3|TRBD1|TRBJ1-5
TGTGCCAGCAGATCGACAGGGGGTGGGCAGCCCCAGCATTTT
CASRSTGGGQPQHF
>-|TRBV20-1|TRBD1|TRBJ1-6
TGCAGTGCCGAACCACACCGGGACAGAAATTCACCCCTCCACTTT
CSAEPHRDRNSPLHF
>-|TRBV7-9|-|TRBJ1-4
TGTGCCAGCAGCTCCCGTCCTGGGGCAACTAATGAAAAACTGTTTTTT
CASSSRPGATNEKLFF
>few|TRBV19|-|TRBJ1-5
TGTGCCAGTAGTATGAAAGGAATGAGCAATCAGCCCCAGCATTTT
CASSMKGMSNQPQHF
>-|TRBV29-1|TRBD1|TRBJ1-2
TGCAGCGTTTATCCGGGACAGGGCAACTATGGCTACACCTTC
CSVYPGQGNYGYTF